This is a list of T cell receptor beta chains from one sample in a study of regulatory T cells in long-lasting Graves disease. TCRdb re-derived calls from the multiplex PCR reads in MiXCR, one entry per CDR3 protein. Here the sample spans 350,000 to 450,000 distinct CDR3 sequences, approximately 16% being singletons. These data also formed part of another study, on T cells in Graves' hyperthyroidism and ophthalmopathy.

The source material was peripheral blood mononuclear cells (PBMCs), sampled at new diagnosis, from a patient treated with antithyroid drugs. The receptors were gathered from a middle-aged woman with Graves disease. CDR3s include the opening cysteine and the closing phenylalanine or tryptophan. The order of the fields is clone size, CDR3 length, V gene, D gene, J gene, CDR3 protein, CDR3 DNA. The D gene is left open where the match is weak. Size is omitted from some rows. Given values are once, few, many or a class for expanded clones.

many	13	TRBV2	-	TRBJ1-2	CASRYYREEGYTF	TGTGCCAGCAGATATTACAGGGAGGAGGGCTACACCTTC
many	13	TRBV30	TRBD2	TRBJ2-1	CARSGNDYNEQFF	TGTGCCCGTAGCGGGAACGACTACAATGAGCAGTTCTTC
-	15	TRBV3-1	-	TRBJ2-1	CASRPTEGGYNEQFF	TGTGCCAGCAGACCGACAGAGGGGGGGTACAATGAGCAGTTCTTC
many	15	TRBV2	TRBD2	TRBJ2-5	CASSATTSAGETQYF	TGTGCCAGCAGTGCCACTACTAGCGCGGGGGAGACCCAGTACTTC
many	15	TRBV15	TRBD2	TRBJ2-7	CATSRVGSGSYEQYF	TGTGCCACCAGCAGAGTAGGTAGCGGGAGTTACGAGCAGTACTTC
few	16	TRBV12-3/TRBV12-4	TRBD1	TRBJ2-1	CASSPPRQGPMDEQFF	TGTGCCAGCAGTCCTCCGCGACAGGGACCTATGGATGAGCAGTTCTTC
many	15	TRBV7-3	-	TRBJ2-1	CASSLTPQGRNEQFF	TGTGCCAGCAGCTTAACCCCCCAGGGCAGGAATGAGCAGTTCTTC
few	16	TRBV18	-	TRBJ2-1	CASSPSVTYSYNEQFF	TGTGCCAGCTCACCATCTGTCACTTACTCCTACAATGAGCAGTTCTTC
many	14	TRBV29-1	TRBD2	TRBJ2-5	CSSGGWGLQETQYF	TGCAGCTCGGGGGGGTGGGGGCTACAAGAGACCCAGTACTTC
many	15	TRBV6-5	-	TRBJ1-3	CASSWDRDSGNTIYF	TGTGCCAGCAGTTGGGACCGCGACTCTGGAAACACCATATATTTT
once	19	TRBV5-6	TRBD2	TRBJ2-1	CVSSLRGLAAQGWYNEQFF	TGTGTCAGCAGCCTCCGAGGACTAGCGGCCCAGGGGTGGTACAATGAGCAGTTCTTC
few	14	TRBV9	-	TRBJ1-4	CASSPGPGGEKLFF	TGTGCCAGCAGCCCCGGACCCGGGGGTGAAAAACTGTTTTTT
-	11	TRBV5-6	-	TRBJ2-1	CASSHGVEQFF	TGTGCCAGCAGCCATGGTGTTGAGCAGTTCTTC
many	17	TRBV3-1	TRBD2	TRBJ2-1	CASSEVGLAGGNNEQFF	TGTGCCAGCAGCGAAGTAGGACTAGCGGGAGGAAACAATGAGCAGTTCTTC
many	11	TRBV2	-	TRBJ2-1	CASTLGDEQFF	TGTGCCAGCACCCTGGGGGATGAGCAGTTCTTC
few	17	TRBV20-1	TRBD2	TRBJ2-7	CSARDFLAGTTLNEQYF	TGCAGTGCTAGAGATTTCCTAGCGGGTACAACCTTGAACGAGCAGTACTTC
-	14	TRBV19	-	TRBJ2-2	CASSIIGRGGELFF	TGTGCCAGTAGTATTATCGGCAGGGGCGGGGAGCTGTTTTTT
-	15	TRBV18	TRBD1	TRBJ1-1	CASSPPAGGFTEAFF	TGTGCCAGCTCACCACCGGCAGGGGGTTTCACTGAAGCTTTCTTT
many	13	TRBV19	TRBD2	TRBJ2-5	CASSISGTGTQYF	TGTGCCAGTAGTATTAGCGGGACGGGGACCCAGTACTTC
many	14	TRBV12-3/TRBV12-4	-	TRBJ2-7	CASSLSMDHHEQYF	TGTGCCAGCAGTTTATCAATGGACCATCACGAGCAGTACTTC
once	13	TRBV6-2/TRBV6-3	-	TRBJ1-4	CASCRGTNEKLFF	TGTGCCAGCTGTAGGGGGACTAATGAAAAACTGTTTTTT
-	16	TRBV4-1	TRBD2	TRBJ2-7	CASSQEASGISYEQYF	TGCGCCAGCAGCCAAGAGGCTAGCGGCATTTCCTACGAGCAGTACTTC
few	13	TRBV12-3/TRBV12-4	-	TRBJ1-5	CASSSFANQPQHF	TGTGCCAGCAGTTCCTTCGCGAATCAGCCCCAGCATTTT
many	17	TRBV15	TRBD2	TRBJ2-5	CATSGGLAGGVVETQYF	TGTGCCACCAGCGGAGGTCTTGCGGGAGGGGTCGTTGAGACCCAGTACTTC
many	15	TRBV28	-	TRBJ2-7	CASSLGDWTAYEQYF	TGTGCCAGCAGTTTGGGAGACTGGACAGCCTACGAGCAGTACTTC
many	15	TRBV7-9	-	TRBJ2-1	CASSPKGNSLNEQFF	TGTGCCAGCAGCCCCAAAGGGAACAGCCTGAATGAGCAGTTCTTC
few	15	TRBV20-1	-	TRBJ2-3	CSARDLAKSTDTQYF	TGCAGTGCTAGAGATTTGGCGAAGAGCACAGATACGCAGTATTTT
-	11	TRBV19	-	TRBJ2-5	CASASQETQYF	TGTGCCAGCGCCTCTCAAGAGACCCAGTACTTC
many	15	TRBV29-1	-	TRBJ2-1	CSVVGARDQGNEQFF	TGCAGCGTTGTGGGGGCCCGGGACCAGGGCAATGAGCAGTTCTTC
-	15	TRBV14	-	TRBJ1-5	CASSQGRTGRQPQHF	TGTGCCAGCAGCCAAGGGAGAACAGGGCGTCAGCCCCAGCATTTT
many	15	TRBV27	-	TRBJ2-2	CASRLDLLDTGELFF	TGTGCCAGCAGACTGGACCTGCTGGACACCGGGGAGCTGTTTTTT
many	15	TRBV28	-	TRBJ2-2	CASSLYSGQTGELFF	TGTGCCAGCAGTTTATATTCTGGGCAGACCGGGGAGCTGTTTTTT